This T cell receptor beta chain was profiled in a study of T-cell reconstitution after alpha-beta-depleted transplantation in children. A TCRbeta library incorporating unique molecular identifiers was prepared. TCRdb ran MiXCR on the PCR reads and lists one entry per CDR3 protein. In the table there are hundreds of thousands of distinct CDR3 sequences, roughly 13% of which are singletons. Study results and limitations: Expanded graft clones numbering several hundred reportedly gave rise to alpha-beta T cells about two months after transplant. T-cell counts and diversity at one year post-transplant came mainly from newly produced T cells.

Trimming stripped 3 bases from V and 5 bases from J, with 10 bases between. The CDR3 spans 12 residues. Germline V gives CDR1 DFQATT, CDR2 SNEGSKA (reference sequence). This clonotype was picked up many times. What it recognizes is unknown. The gene calls are TRBV20-1 and TRBJ2-5; D might be TRBD1 (6 bases). The specimen comprised PBMCs, mostly from graft donor cells, sampled 360 days after TCRalphabeta/CD19-depleted stem cell transplant. This clonotype was obtained from a male patient younger than 18 who had a stem cell transplant for acute myeloid leukemia, so the T cells may come from the graft donor. CDR3 protein: CSASRGGETQYF. CDR3 nucleotide sequence: TGCAGTGCTAGCAGGGGTGGGGAGACCCAGTACTTC.